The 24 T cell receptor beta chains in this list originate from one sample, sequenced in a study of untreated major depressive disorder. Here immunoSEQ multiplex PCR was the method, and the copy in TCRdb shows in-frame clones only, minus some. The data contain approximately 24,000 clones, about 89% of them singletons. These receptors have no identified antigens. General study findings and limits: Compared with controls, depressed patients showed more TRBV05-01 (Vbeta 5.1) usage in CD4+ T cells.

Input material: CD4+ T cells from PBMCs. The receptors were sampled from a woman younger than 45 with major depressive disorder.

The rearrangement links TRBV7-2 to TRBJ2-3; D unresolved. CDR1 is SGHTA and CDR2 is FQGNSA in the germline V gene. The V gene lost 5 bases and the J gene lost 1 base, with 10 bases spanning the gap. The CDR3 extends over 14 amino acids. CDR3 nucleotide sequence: TGTGCCAGCAGCCCCTCCTCGGGCACAGATACGCAGTATTTT. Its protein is CASSPSSGTDTQYF.

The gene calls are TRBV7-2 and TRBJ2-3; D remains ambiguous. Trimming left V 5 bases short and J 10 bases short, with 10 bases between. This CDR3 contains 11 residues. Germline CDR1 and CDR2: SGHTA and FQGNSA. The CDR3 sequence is CASSPSTAQYF. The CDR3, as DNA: TGTGCCAGCAGCCCTTCGACTGCGCAGTATTTT. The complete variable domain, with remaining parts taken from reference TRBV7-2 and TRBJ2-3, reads GAGVSQSPSNKVTEKGKDVELRCDPISGHTALYWYRQSLGQGLEFLIYFQGNSAPDKSGLPSDRFSAERTGGSVSTLTIQRTQQEDSAVYLCASSPSTAQYFGPGTRLTVL.

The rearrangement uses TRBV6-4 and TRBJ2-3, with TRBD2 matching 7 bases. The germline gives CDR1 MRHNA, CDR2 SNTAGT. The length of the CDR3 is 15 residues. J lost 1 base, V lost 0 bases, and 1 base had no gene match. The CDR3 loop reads CASSDSSGGTDTQYF. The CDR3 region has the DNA TGTGCCAGCAGTGACTCGAGCGGGGGCACAGATACGCAGTATTTT.

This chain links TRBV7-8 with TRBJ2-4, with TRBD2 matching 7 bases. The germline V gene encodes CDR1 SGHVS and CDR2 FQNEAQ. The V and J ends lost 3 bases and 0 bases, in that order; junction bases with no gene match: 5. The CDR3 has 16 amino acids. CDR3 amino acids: CASSFQAGKAKNIQYF. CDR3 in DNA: TGTGCCAGCAGCTTCCAAGCGGGGAAAGCCAAAAACATTCAGTACTTC. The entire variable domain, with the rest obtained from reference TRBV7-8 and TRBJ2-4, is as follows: GAGVSQSPRYKVAKRGQDVALRCDPISGHVSLFWYQQALGQGPEFLTYFQNEAQLDKSGLPSDRFFAERPEGSVSTLKIQRTQQEDSAVYLCASSFQAGKAKNIQYFGAGTRLSVL.

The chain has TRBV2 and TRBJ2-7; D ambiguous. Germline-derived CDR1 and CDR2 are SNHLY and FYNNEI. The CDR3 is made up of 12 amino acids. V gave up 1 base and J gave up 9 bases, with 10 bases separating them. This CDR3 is CASSEVGTGQYF. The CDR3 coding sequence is TGTGCCAGCAGTGAAGTGGGAACGGGGCAGTACTTC. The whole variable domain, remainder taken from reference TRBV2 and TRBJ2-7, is EPEVTQTPSHQVTQMGQEVILRCVPISNHLYFYWYRQILGQKVEFLVSFYNNEISEKSEIFDDQFSVERPDGSNFTLKIRSTKLEDSAMYFCASSEVGTGQYFGPGTRLTVT.

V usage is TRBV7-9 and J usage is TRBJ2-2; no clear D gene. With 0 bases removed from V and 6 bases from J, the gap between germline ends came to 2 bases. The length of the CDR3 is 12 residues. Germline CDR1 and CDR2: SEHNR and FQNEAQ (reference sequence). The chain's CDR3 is CASSLAAGELFF. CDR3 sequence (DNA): TGTGCCAGCAGCTTAGCTGCCGGGGAGCTGTTTTTT.

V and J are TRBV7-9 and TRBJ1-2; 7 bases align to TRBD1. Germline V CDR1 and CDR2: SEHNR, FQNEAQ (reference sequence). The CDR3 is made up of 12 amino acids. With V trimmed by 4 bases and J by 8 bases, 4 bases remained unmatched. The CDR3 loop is CASSSPGQGYTF. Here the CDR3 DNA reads TGTGCCAGCAGCTCACCGGGACAGGGCTACACCTTC.

CDR3 coding DNA: TGCGCCAGCAGCTTTGAAAGGGTCACCCACGAGCAGTACTTC. This translates into CASSFERVTHEQYF. The rearrangement links TRBV5-1 to TRBJ2-7, with D hard to call. The CDR3 contains 14 residues. Deletions cut 2 bases from V and 5 bases from J, with 14 bases between. Germline CDR1 and CDR2: SGHRS and YFSETQ.

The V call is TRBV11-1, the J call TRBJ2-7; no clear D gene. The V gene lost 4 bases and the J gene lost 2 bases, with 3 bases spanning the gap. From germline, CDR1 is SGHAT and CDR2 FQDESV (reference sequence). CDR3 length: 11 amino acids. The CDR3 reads CASSSTYEQYF. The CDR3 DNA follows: TGTGCCAGCAGCTCCACCTACGAGCAGTACTTC.

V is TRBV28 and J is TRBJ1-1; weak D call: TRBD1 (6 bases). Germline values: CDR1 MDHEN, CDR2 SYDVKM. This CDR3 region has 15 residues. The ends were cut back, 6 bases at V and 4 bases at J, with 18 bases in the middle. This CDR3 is CASSPRGARGTEAFF. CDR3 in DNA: TGTGCCAGCAGCCCGAGGGGGGCGAGGGGCACTGAAGCTTTCTTT.

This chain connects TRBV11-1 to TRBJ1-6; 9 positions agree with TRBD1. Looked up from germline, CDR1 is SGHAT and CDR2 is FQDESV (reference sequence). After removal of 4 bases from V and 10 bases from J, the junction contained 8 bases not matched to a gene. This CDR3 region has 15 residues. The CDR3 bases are TGTGCCAGCAGCTCCGAGGGGACAGGGAACTCACCCCTCCACTTT. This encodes CASSSEGTGNSPLHF.

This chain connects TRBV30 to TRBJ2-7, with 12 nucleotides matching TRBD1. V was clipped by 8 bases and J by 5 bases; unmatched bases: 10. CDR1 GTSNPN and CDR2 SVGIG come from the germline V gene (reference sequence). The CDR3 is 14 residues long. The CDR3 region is CAGPPGQGAHEQYF. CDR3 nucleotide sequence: TGTGCCGGCCCCCCGGGACAGGGGGCGCACGAGCAGTACTTC.

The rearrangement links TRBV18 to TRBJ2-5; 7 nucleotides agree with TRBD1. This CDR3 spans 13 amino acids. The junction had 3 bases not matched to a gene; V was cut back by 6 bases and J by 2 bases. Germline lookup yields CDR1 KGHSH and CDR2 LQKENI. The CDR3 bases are TGTGCCAGCTCCCCGGACAGGCAAGAGACCCAGTACTTC. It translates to CASSPDRQETQYF.

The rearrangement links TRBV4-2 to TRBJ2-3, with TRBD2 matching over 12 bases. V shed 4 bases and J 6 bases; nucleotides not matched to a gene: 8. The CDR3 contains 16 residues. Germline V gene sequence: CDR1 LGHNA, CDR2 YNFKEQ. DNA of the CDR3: TGTGCCAGCAGCCCCCGAGCCGGGACTAGCGGGGATACGCAGTATTTT. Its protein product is CASSPRAGTSGDTQYF.

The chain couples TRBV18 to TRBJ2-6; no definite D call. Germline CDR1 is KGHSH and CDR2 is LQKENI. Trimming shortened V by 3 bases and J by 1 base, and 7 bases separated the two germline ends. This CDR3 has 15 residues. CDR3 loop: CASSPPGSGANVLTF. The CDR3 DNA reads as TGTGCCAGCTCACCCCCGGGTTCTGGGGCCAACGTCCTGACTTTC.

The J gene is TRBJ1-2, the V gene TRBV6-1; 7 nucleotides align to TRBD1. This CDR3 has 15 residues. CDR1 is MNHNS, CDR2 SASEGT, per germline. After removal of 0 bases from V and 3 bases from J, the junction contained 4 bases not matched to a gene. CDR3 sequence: CASSEAYTGDYGYTF. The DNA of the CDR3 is TGTGCCAGCAGTGAAGCTTATACAGGGGACTATGGCTACACCTTC.

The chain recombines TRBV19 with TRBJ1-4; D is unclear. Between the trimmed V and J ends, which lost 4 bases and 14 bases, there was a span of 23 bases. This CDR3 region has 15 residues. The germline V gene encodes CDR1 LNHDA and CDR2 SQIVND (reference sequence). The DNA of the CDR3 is TGTGCCAGTAGTAGACCTACCGGGAGCGAGAGGAGGCTGTTTTTT. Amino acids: CASSRPTGSERRLFF.

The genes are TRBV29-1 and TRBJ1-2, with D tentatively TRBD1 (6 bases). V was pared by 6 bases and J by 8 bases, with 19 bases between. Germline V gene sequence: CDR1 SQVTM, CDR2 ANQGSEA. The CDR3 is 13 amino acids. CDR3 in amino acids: CSVGSARGMGYTF. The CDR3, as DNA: TGCAGCGTCGGAAGTGCCAGGGGCATGGGCTACACCTTC.

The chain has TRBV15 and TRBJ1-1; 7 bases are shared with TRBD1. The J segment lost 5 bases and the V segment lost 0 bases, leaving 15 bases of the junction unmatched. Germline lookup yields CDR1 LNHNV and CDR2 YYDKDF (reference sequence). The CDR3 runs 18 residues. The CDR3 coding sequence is TGTGCCACCAGCAGAGATCCCCTACAGGGGTTTCAATGGACTGAAGCTTTCTTT. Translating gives CATSRDPLQGFQWTEAFF.

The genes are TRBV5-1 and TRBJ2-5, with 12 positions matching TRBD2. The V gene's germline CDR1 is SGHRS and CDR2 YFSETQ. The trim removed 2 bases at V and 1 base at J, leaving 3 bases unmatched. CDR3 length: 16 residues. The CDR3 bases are TGCGCCAGCAGCTTAGGACTAGCGGGACTCCAAGAGACCCAGTACTTC. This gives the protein CASSLGLAGLQETQYF.

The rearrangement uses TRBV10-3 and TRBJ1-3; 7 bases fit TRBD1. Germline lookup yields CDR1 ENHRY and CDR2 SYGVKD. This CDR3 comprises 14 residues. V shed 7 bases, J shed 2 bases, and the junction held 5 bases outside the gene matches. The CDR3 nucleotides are TGTGCCATCACCCAGGGGGGTACTGGAAACACCATATATTTT. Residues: CAITQGGTGNTIYF.

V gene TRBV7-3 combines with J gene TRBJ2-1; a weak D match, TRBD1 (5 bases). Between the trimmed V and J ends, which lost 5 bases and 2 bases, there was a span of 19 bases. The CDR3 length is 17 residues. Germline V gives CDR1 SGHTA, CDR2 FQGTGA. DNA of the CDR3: TGTGCCAGCAGCCCCAGGTGGGTGGGGCCAACCTACAATGAGCAGTTCTTC. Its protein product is CASSPRWVGPTYNEQFF.

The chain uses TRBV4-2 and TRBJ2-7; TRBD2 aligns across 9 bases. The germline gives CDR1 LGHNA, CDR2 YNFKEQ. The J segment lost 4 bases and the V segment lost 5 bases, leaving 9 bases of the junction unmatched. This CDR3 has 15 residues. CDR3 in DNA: TGTGCCAGCAGCTACTCCGGGACTAGCAGTTACGAGCAGTACTTC. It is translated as CASSYSGTSSYEQYF.

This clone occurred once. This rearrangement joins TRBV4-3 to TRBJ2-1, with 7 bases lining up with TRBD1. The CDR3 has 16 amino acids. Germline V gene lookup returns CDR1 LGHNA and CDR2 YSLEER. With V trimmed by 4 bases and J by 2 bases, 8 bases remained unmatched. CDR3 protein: CASSRQGSTTYNEQFF. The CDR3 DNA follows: TGCGCCAGCAGCCGACAGGGCTCTACTACCTACAATGAGCAGTTCTTC.